These 28 T cell receptor beta chains were all obtained from the same sample, sequenced in a study of blood T cell repertoires in COVID-19. Some clones are missing from TCRdb's copy, which holds only in-frame ones; the method was immunoSEQ multiplex PCR. The sample yields about 200,000 clones, about nine tenths seen once. Sequencing was done on a sample of peripheral blood. Every receptor here comes from a man between 35 and 55 years old with acute or convalescent COVID-19.

The sample holds a few counts of this clone. The rearrangement links TRBV7-9 to TRBJ1-2; D unclear. The CDR3 loop spans 12 amino acids. Germline CDR1 is SEHNR and CDR2 is FQNEAQ (reference sequence). V was cut by 3 bases and J by 8 bases, with 10 bases left in between. In DNA form, the CDR3 reads TGTGCCAGCAGCTTGACGATGGAGGGCTACACCTTC. It specifies CASSLTMEGYTF.

The CDR3 sequence is CASSQDQDRGLSYEQYF. The CDR3 bases are TGTGCCAGCAGCCAAGATCAGGACAGGGGACTCTCCTACGAGCAGTACTTC. The V call is TRBV3-1 (or the pseudogene TRBV3-2), the J call TRBJ2-7, with 9 bases aligning to TRBD1. Germline-derived CDR1 and CDR2 are LGHDT and YNNKEL (reference sequence). V shed 0 bases, J shed 0 bases, and the junction held 6 bases outside the gene matches. The CDR3 totals 17 residues.

J is TRBJ2-3 and V is TRBV9, with 7 bases that match TRBD2. The CDR3 length is 17 residues. The V segment lost 0 bases and the J segment 0 bases; nucleotides outside the gene matches: 7. Per germline, CDR1 SGDLS and CDR2 YYNGEE. DNA for the CDR3: TGTGCCAGCAGCGTAGCGGGGGGATTAATTAGCACAGATACGCAGTATTTT. Protein sequence: CASSVAGGLISTDTQYF.

The CDR3 coding sequence is TGTGCCAGCTCAGCTAACAGGGGAAATAACTATGGCTACACCTTC. It yields the protein CASSANRGNNYGYTF. This chain uses TRBV18 with TRBJ1-2; TRBD1 matches 7 bases. Germline CDR1 KGHSH, CDR2 LQKENI. The V and J ends lost 5 bases and 1 base, in that order; junction bases with no gene match: 7. There are 15 residues in the CDR3. Full variable domain (rest looked up from reference TRBV18 and TRBJ1-2): NAGVMQNPRHLVRRRGQEARLRCSPMKGHSHVYWYRQLPEEGLKFMVYLQKENIIDESGMPKERFSAEFPKEGPSILRIQQVVRGDSAAYFCASSANRGNNYGYTFGSGTRLTVV.

This chain joins TRBV11-3 and TRBJ2-3; 9 positions agree with TRBD1. Per the germline V gene, CDR1 is SGHNT and CDR2 is YENEEA. There are 14 residues in the CDR3. With V trimmed by 5 bases and J by 5 bases, 5 bases remained unmatched. The CDR3, as DNA: TGTGCCAGCAGCCCCGGGACAGGGATAGATACGCAGTATTTT. As protein: CASSPGTGIDTQYF.

For the CDR3, the DNA is TGTGCCAGCAGCTTAGGAATCACTAGCGGGGCTCGTGGGCAGTTCTTC. It translates to CASSLGITSGARGQFF. This chain uses TRBV7-9 with TRBJ2-1, with 10 positions matching TRBD2. The CDR3 covers 16 residues. The V gene's germline CDR1 is SEHNR and CDR2 FQNEAQ (reference sequence). V lost 1 base and J lost 12; bases outside the gene matches: 12. Full variable domain (outside the CDR3, taken from reference TRBV7-9 and TRBJ2-1): DTGVSQNPRHKITKRGQNVTFRCDPISEHNRLYWYRQTLGQGPEFLTYFQNEAQLEKSRLLSDRFSAERPKGSFSTLEIQRTEQGDSAMYLCASSLGITSGARGQFFGPGTRLTVL.

This chain joins TRBV5-1 and TRBJ1-1; 12 bases fit TRBD1. The CDR3 length is 17 residues. The germline CDR1 and CDR2 sequences are SGHRS and YFSETQ. J lost 0 bases, V lost 3 bases, and 6 bases had no gene match. The CDR3 DNA is TGCGCCAGCAGCTCCCGGGACAGGGGGCTAATGAACACTGAAGCTTTCTTT. Translated, it gives CASSSRDRGLMNTEAFF.

The rearrangement uses TRBV29-1 and TRBJ2-3, with 11 bases fitting TRBD1. CDR1 and CDR2 from the germline V gene are SQVTM and ANQGSEA. V gave up 6 bases and J gave up 5 bases; unmatched junction bases: 4. The CDR3 is 13 amino acids. This CDR3 is CSVGQGAIDTQYF. As DNA, the CDR3 is TGCAGCGTCGGACAGGGGGCGATAGATACGCAGTATTTT.

DNA for the CDR3: TGTGCCAGTAGTATAGAGAGGATTAGCAATCAGCCCCAGCATTTT. Amino acids: CASSIERISNQPQHF. The J gene is TRBJ1-5, the V gene TRBV19; D gene unclear. The germline gives CDR1 LNHDA, CDR2 SQIVND (reference sequence). This CDR3 region has 15 residues. V was shortened by 0 bases and J by 0 bases, with 6 bases between the two germline ends.

This chain connects TRBV29-1 to TRBJ2-3; weak D call: TRBD2 (5 bases). Looked up from germline, CDR1 is SQVTM and CDR2 is ANQGSEA. V lost 6 bases and J 4 bases, leaving 14 bases between the germline ends. This CDR3 has 13 amino acids. Here the CDR3 reads CSVERASADTQYF. The CDR3 DNA reads TGCAGCGTGGAGAGGGCTTCGGCAGATACGCAGTATTTT.

This chain uses TRBV5-1 with TRBJ2-6; D is perhaps TRBD1 (5 bases). Germline loops: CDR1 SGHRS, CDR2 YFSETQ. The CDR3 sequence is 15 residues long. Trimming removed 4 bases from V and 4 bases from J, with 12 bases in between. In DNA, the CDR3 is TGCGCCAGCAGCCCAGGGTCGTTGGGGGCCAACGTCCTGACTTTC. Protein sequence: CASSPGSLGANVLTF.

The CDR3 DNA follows: TGTGCCAGCAGCCGAACCGGGACAGGGGATGCAGATACGCAGTATTTT. It encodes CASSRTGTGDADTQYF. V and J are TRBV5-4 and TRBJ2-3; 10 bases fit TRBD1. V gave up 4 bases and J gave up 4 bases; unmatched junction bases: 9. Germline-derived CDR1 and CDR2 are SGHNT and YYREEE (reference sequence). The CDR3 sequence is 16 residues long.

The V call is TRBV6-2 or TRBV6-3, the J call TRBJ2-1; maybe TRBD2 (6 bases). Looked up from germline, CDR1 is MNHEY and CDR2 is SVGEGT. The CDR3 is made up of 15 amino acids. V was clipped by 2 bases and J by 3 bases, with 11 bases between them. CDR3 sequence reads: CASSYELAGYNEQFF. As DNA, the CDR3 is TGTGCCAGCAGTTACGAACTAGCTGGCTACAATGAGCAGTTCTTC.

The chain joins TRBV12-3 or TRBV12-4 to TRBJ2-7; maybe TRBD1 (6 bases). This CDR3 has 12 residues. V shed 4 bases and J shed 7 bases, with 11 bases lying between them. CDR3 DNA sequence: TGTGCCAGCAGTTGGACGAGGGGGGAGCAGTACTTC. It encodes CASSWTRGEQYF.

The J gene is TRBJ2-3, the V gene TRBV19; 10 bases fit TRBD2. Germline V gene sequence: CDR1 LNHDA, CDR2 SQIVND (reference sequence). V shed 3 bases, J shed 0 bases, and the junction held 6 bases outside the gene matches. The CDR3 is 17 residues long. CDR3 DNA: TGTGCCAGTAGTATGTTAGCGGGAGGCTCTAGCACAGATACGCAGTATTTT. Protein sequence: CASSMLAGGSSTDTQYF.

The rearrangement joins TRBV11-3 to TRBJ2-1; D might be TRBD1 (6 bases). The CDR3 contains 14 residues. Trimming shortened V by 5 bases and J by 5 bases, and 13 bases separated the two germline ends. Germline CDR1 reads SGHNT; CDR2 reads YENEEA. The CDR3 protein is CASSQGGQNNEQFF. Written as DNA, the CDR3 is TGTGCCAGCAGCCAAGGGGGACAAAACAATGAGCAGTTCTTC.

J is TRBJ2-5 and V is TRBV6-5; TRBD2 is a possible D gene (6 bases). V lost 9 bases and J lost 6, with 20 bases in between. This CDR3 has 14 residues. Germline CDR1 is MNHEY and CDR2 is SVGAGI. CDR3 in DNA: TGTGCCAGTGCCGGGACTTACGTTAGGAAGACCCAGTACTTC. Its protein is CASAGTYVRKTQYF.

The rearrangement joins TRBV7-2 to TRBJ1-1; tentative D call: TRBD1 (5 bases). The V gene lost 5 bases and the J gene lost 6 bases, with 10 bases spanning the gap. There are 12 residues in the CDR3. The germline V gene has CDR1 SGHTA and CDR2 FQGNSA. The CDR3: CASSPGEAEAFF. The CDR3 DNA reads TGTGCCAGCAGCCCGGGGGAGGCTGAAGCTTTCTTT. Together with reference TRBV7-2 and TRBJ1-1, the CDR3 gives the full variable domain: GAGVSQSPSNKVTEKGKDVELRCDPISGHTALYWYRQSLGQGLEFLIYFQGNSAPDKSGLPSDRFSAERTGGSVSTLTIQRTQQEDSAVYLCASSPGEAEAFFGQGTRLTVV.

This clone was counted a single time. The chain couples TRBV27 to TRBJ2-3; weak D call: TRBD2 (6 bases). The CDR3 runs 15 residues. Trimming pared 8 bases from V and 6 bases from J, leaving 21 bases between. Germline values: CDR1 MNHEY, CDR2 SMNVEV (reference sequence). In DNA, the CDR3 is TGTGCCAGCTCCCGCCTCGGGGGAGCTTATGATACGCAGTATTTT. It is translated as CASSRLGGAYDTQYF.

The CDR3 DNA reads as TGCGCCAGCAGGCGGGCCGGACTAGATTACGAGCAGTACTTC. Protein sequence: CASRRAGLDYEQYF. J is TRBJ2-7 and V is TRBV10-2; 7 bases agree with TRBD2. Germline V lookup: CDR1 WSHSY, CDR2 SAAADI. The CDR3 spans 14 residues. Unmatched junction bases numbered 9, after V lost 6 bases and J lost 4 bases.

V and J are TRBV6-5 and TRBJ2-7; possible D gene TRBD1, 6 bases. Germline-derived CDR1 and CDR2 are MNHEY and SVGAGI. Trimming pared 7 bases from V and 0 bases from J, leaving 16 bases between. There are 15 residues in the CDR3. In DNA, the CDR3 is TGTGCCAGCACCCCCCCGGGACATGACTCCTACGAGCAGTACTTC. This translates into CASTPPGHDSYEQYF.

V gene TRBV19 combines with J gene TRBJ1-2; perhaps TRBD1 as D (5 bases). The V end was cut by 6 bases, the J end by 2 bases, with 13 bases between. The CDR3 contains 14 residues. Germline V lookup: CDR1 LNHDA, CDR2 SQIVND (reference sequence). CDR3 amino acids: CASSLGDLNYGYTF. CDR3 coding DNA: TGTGCCAGTAGCCTAGGGGATCTAAACTATGGCTACACCTTC.

This chain uses TRBV18 with TRBJ1-3; the D gene is possibly TRBD1 (5 bases). This CDR3 comprises 16 residues. CDR1 is KGHSH, CDR2 LQKENI, per germline. V lost 0 bases and J 2 bases, leaving 11 bases between the germline ends. CDR3 coding DNA: TGTGCCAGCTCACCACCGGGGGGAAGAACTGGAAACACCATATATTTT. Translating it yields CASSPPGGRTGNTIYF.

CDR3 in amino acids: CASTYSGGAREQFF. CDR3 sequence (DNA): TGCGCCAGCACCTATAGCGGGGGGGCCAGGGAGCAGTTCTTC. V and J are TRBV5-1 and TRBJ2-1, with 11 positions matching TRBD2. This CDR3 has 14 amino acids. Losses at the gene ends were 6 bases for V and 10 bases for J; bases not matched to a gene: 9. Germline loops: CDR1 SGHRS, CDR2 YFSETQ.

The rearrangement uses TRBV19 and TRBJ2-1; 9 nucleotides agree with TRBD1. J was trimmed by 5 bases and V by 3 bases; bases with no gene match: 2. This CDR3 contains 14 residues. Germline CDR1 reads LNHDA; CDR2 reads SQIVND (reference sequence). The CDR3 here is CASSIDRGNNEQFF. CDR3 in DNA: TGTGCCAGTAGTATTGACAGGGGGAACAATGAGCAGTTCTTC.

The rearrangement uses TRBV30 and TRBJ2-5; D might be TRBD1 (7 bases). The CDR3 runs 16 residues. Germline CDR1 and CDR2: GTSNPN and SVGIG (reference sequence). CDR3 DNA: TGTGCTTACGCGGGAAGGGGGCCGCGTTTGCAAGAGACCCAGTACTTC. It specifies CAYAGRGPRLQETQYF. Full variable domain (outside the CDR3, taken from reference TRBV30 and TRBJ2-5): SQTIHQWPATLVQPVGSPLSLECTVEGTSNPNLYWYRQAAGRGLQLLFYSVGIGQISSEVPQNLSASRPQDRQFILSSKKLLLSDSGFYLCAYAGRGPRLQETQYFGPGTRLLVL.

This clone turned up a few times. This chain connects TRBV5-1 to TRBJ1-1; a weak D match, TRBD1 (5 bases). The CDR3 spans 14 residues. CDR1 is SGHRS, CDR2 YFSETQ, per germline. The germline V and J ends were trimmed by 1 base and 5 bases, with 12 bases remaining between them. The CDR3 here is CASSLWGAKTEAFF. CDR3 nucleotide sequence: TGCGCCAGCAGCTTGTGGGGCGCGAAGACTGAAGCTTTCTTT. Full variable domain (remainder filled in from reference TRBV5-1 and TRBJ1-1): KAGVTQTPRYLIKTRGQQVTLSCSPISGHRSVSWYQQTPGQGLQFLFEYFSETQRNKGNFPGRFSGRQFSNSRSEMNVSTLELGDSALYLCASSLWGAKTEAFFGQGTRLTVV.

A single count supports this clone. The chain couples TRBV7-6 to TRBJ2-7; 10 positions match TRBD1. Germline CDR1 and CDR2: SGHVS and FNYEAQ. V dropped 4 bases and J dropped 5; count of bases not matched to a gene: 11. The CDR3 loop spans 16 amino acids. CDR3 protein: CASSSPATGGRHEQYF. In nucleotides, the CDR3 is TGTGCCAGCAGCTCCCCTGCGACAGGGGGCCGCCACGAGCAGTACTTC.